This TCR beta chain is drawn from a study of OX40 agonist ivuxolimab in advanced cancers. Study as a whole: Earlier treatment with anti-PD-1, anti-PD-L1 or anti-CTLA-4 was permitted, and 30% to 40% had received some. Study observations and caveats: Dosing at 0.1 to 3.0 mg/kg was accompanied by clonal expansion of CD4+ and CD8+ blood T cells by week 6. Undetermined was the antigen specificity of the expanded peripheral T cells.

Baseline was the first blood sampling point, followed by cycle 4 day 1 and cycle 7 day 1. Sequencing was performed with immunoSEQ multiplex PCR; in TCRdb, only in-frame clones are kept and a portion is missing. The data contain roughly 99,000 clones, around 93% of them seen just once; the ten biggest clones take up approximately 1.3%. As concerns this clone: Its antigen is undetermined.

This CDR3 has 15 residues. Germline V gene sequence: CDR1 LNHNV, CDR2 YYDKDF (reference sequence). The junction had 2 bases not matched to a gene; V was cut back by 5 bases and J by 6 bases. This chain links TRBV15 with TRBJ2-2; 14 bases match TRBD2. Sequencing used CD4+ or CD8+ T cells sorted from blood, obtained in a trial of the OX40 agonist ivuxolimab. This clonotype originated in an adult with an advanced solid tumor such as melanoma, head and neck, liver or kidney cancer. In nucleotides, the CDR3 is TGTGCCACCAGCGGGACTAGCGGGAGTCCCGGGGAGCTGTTTTTT. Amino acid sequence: CATSGTSGSPGELFF.